This entry is about one T cell receptor (beta chain). Its antigen is not known. The RNA input was roughly 0.45 to 1 ug, and it was reverse transcribed with random hexamers. TCRdb ran MiXCR on the immunoSEQ multiplex PCR reads and lists one entry per CDR3 protein. The sample lists 75,000 to 95,000 distinct CDR3 sequences, around 96% occurring once. The source of the sample is a study of CD8 T cells in Susac syndrome. Study-wide results and caveats: TCR sequencing and HLA analysis covered a relatively small number of individuals.

With 4 bases clipped from V and 6 bases from J, the junction kept 8 bases outside the gene matches. The CDR3 totals 15 residues. CDR1 SGDLS and CDR2 YYNGEE come from the germline V gene. The sample comprised CD8+ T cells from PBMCs. V usage is TRBV9 and J usage is TRBJ1-1, with 11 bases that match TRBD1. This clonotype originated in a human donor with Susac syndrome. CDR3 sequence: CASSPGTGGDPEAFF. CDR3 bases: TGTGCCAGCAGCCCGGGGACAGGGGGGGACCCTGAAGCTTTCTTT. The whole variable domain, remainder taken from reference TRBV9 and TRBJ1-1, is DSGVTQTPKHLITATGQRVTLRCSPRSGDLSVYWYQQSLDQGLQFLIQYYNGEERAKGNILERFSAQQFPDLHSELNLSSLELGDSALYFCASSPGTGGDPEAFFGQGTRLTVV.